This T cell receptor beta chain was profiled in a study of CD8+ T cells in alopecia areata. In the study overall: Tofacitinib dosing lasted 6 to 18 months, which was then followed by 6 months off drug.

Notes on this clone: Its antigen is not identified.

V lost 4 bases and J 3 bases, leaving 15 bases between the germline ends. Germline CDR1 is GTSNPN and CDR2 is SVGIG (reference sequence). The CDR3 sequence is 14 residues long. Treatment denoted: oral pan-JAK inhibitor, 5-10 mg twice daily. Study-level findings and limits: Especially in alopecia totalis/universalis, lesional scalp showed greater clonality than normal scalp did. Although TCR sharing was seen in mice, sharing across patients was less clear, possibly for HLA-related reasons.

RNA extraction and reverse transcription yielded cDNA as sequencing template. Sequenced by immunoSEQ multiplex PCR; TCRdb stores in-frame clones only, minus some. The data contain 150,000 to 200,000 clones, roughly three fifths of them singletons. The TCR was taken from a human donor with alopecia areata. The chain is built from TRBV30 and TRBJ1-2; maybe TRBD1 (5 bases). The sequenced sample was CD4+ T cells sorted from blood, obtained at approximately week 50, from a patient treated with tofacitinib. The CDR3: CAWIPPGTYYGYTF. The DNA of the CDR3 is TGTGCCTGGATTCCACCGGGGACGTACTATGGCTACACCTTC.